The rows below give T cell receptor beta chains drawn from one sample of a study of T cells in Graves' hyperthyroidism and ophthalmopathy. TCRdb used MiXCR to reprocess the multiplex PCR reads, holding one entry per CDR3 protein. The sample has 500,000 to 650,000 distinct CDR3 sequences; less than 15% are singletons. The sample was blood. The receptor source for this set is a woman aged 40 to 50 with Graves' hyperthyroidism. The CDR3 runs from the conserved cysteine through the conserved F or W. The D gene is left open where the match is weak. Part of the rows lack a size; the others show once, few, many or a class for expanded clones.

v_call: TRBV2; j_call: TRBJ1-1; clone_size: many; d_call: .; cdr3_aa: CASRGGPSTEAFF; cdr3_nt: TGTGCCAGCAGAGGCGGACCCTCTACTGAAGCTTTCTTT
v_call: TRBV10-3; j_call: TRBJ1-2; clone_size: .; d_call: .; cdr3_aa: CAISESRDIYGYTF; cdr3_nt: TGTGCCATCAGTGAGTCTCGGGATATCTATGGCTACACCTTC
v_call: TRBV6-5; j_call: TRBJ1-2; clone_size: many; d_call: .; cdr3_aa: CASSYRRPNYGYTF; cdr3_nt: TGTGCCAGCAGTTACAGACGGCCTAACTATGGCTACACCTTC
v_call: TRBV11-2; j_call: TRBJ2-3; clone_size: many; d_call: .; cdr3_aa: CASSLVGSTTDTQYF; cdr3_nt: TGTGCCAGCAGCTTAGTGGGCAGTACCACAGATACGCAGTATTTT
v_call: TRBV7-9; j_call: TRBJ1-2; clone_size: .; d_call: TRBD1; cdr3_aa: CASSPFSGRTGGAGYGYTF; cdr3_nt: TGTGCCAGCTCCCCCTTCTCGGGCAGGACAGGGGGCGCGGGCTATGGCTACACCTTC
v_call: TRBV7-3; j_call: TRBJ1-4; clone_size: .; d_call: .; cdr3_aa: CASRQRTAANEKLFF; cdr3_nt: TGTGCCAGCAGGCAACGGACGGCAGCTAATGAAAAACTGTTTTTT
v_call: TRBV2; j_call: TRBJ2-1; clone_size: many; d_call: TRBD1; cdr3_aa: CASKGANYNEQFF; cdr3_nt: TGTGCCAGCAAGGGGGCAAACTACAATGAGCAGTTCTTC
v_call: TRBV2; j_call: TRBJ2-7; clone_size: many; d_call: .; cdr3_aa: CASIPGTGGGEQYF; cdr3_nt: TGTGCCAGCATCCCCGGGACAGGCGGGGGGGAGCAGTACTTC
v_call: TRBV15; j_call: TRBJ1-4; clone_size: few; d_call: .; cdr3_aa: CATAPQKLFF; cdr3_nt: TGTGCCACGGCCCCCCAAAAACTGTTTTTT
v_call: TRBV12-3/TRBV12-4; j_call: TRBJ1-1; clone_size: .; d_call: .; cdr3_aa: CASKVEGYPEAFF; cdr3_nt: TGTGCCAGCAAAGTCGAGGGGTACCCTGAAGCTTTCTTT
v_call: TRBV9; j_call: TRBJ1-1; clone_size: .; d_call: .; cdr3_aa: CASSPPGGLEAFF; cdr3_nt: TGTGCCAGCAGCCCGCCGGGAGGGCTTGAAGCTTTCTTT
v_call: TRBV29-1; j_call: TRBJ1-2; clone_size: many; d_call: TRBD1; cdr3_aa: CSVKETGTGKDGYTF; cdr3_nt: TGCAGCGTTAAAGAGACCGGGACAGGGAAAGATGGCTACACCTTC
v_call: TRBV16; j_call: TRBJ2-1; clone_size: .; d_call: .; cdr3_aa: CASSQGFDRAYNEQFF; cdr3_nt: TGTGCCAGCAGCCAAGGGTTTGACAGAGCCTACAATGAGCAGTTCTTC
v_call: TRBV12-3/TRBV12-4; j_call: TRBJ1-4; clone_size: many; d_call: .; cdr3_aa: CASSSMGATNEKLFF; cdr3_nt: TGTGCCAGCAGTAGCATGGGGGCAACTAATGAAAAACTGTTTTTT
v_call: TRBV7-9; j_call: TRBJ2-1; clone_size: .; d_call: .; cdr3_aa: CASSLPVAPRNNEQFF; cdr3_nt: TGTGCCAGCAGCCTCCCCGTGGCTCCCCGAAACAATGAGCAGTTCTTC
v_call: TRBV2; j_call: TRBJ2-3; clone_size: many; d_call: TRBD1; cdr3_aa: CASSEDRAIDTQYF; cdr3_nt: TGTGCCAGCAGTGAGGACAGGGCGATTGATACGCAGTATTTT
v_call: TRBV27; j_call: TRBJ2-7; clone_size: many; d_call: TRBD2; cdr3_aa: CASSFGGSLHEQYF; cdr3_nt: TGTGCCAGCAGTTTTGGCGGGAGTCTTCACGAGCAGTACTTC
v_call: TRBV3-1; j_call: TRBJ2-3; clone_size: many; d_call: .; cdr3_aa: CASSQEGRGDTQYF; cdr3_nt: TGTGCCAGCAGCCAAGAAGGTCGCGGGGATACGCAGTATTTT
v_call: TRBV11-2; j_call: TRBJ2-1; clone_size: many; d_call: TRBD2; cdr3_aa: CASSFEREAGEQFF; cdr3_nt: TGTGCCAGCAGCTTTGAGCGGGAGGCGGGTGAGCAGTTCTTC
v_call: TRBV12-5; j_call: TRBJ2-1; clone_size: few; d_call: TRBD2; cdr3_aa: CASGLGGDEQFF; cdr3_nt: TGTGCTAGTGGTCTGGGAGGGGATGAGCAGTTCTTC
v_call: TRBV6-1; j_call: TRBJ1-5; clone_size: many; d_call: .; cdr3_aa: CATRLGTDSNQPQHF; cdr3_nt: TGTGCCACACGTCTCGGGACGGATAGCAATCAGCCCCAGCATTTT
v_call: TRBV27; j_call: TRBJ2-2; clone_size: .; d_call: .; cdr3_aa: CATHKFSPAANTGELFF; cdr3_nt: TGTGCCACCCATAAATTTTCTCCGGCAGCGAACACCGGGGAGCTGTTTTTT
v_call: TRBV19; j_call: TRBJ1-2; clone_size: .; d_call: TRBD1; cdr3_aa: CASSGQRRNTF; cdr3_nt: TGTGCCAGTTCGGGACAGCGGCGAAACACCTTC
v_call: TRBV7-2; j_call: TRBJ2-3; clone_size: many; d_call: .; cdr3_aa: CASSLESLRGTDTQYF; cdr3_nt: TGTGCCAGCAGCTTAGAATCACTACGGGGCACAGATACGCAGTATTTT
v_call: TRBV7-9; j_call: TRBJ2-1; clone_size: few; d_call: TRBD1; cdr3_aa: CASPRPGGDEQFF; cdr3_nt: TGTGCCAGCCCCCGGCCAGGGGGAGATGAGCAGTTCTTC
v_call: TRBV3-1; j_call: TRBJ2-7; clone_size: many; d_call: .; cdr3_aa: CASSHPGTSHEQYF; cdr3_nt: TGTGCCAGCAGCCACCCCGGGACGAGCCACGAGCAGTACTTC
v_call: TRBV2; j_call: TRBJ2-1; clone_size: many; d_call: TRBD2; cdr3_aa: CASTSGTYNEQFF; cdr3_nt: TGTGCCAGCACTAGCGGGACATACAATGAGCAGTTCTTC
v_call: TRBV19; j_call: TRBJ1-2; clone_size: .; d_call: .; cdr3_aa: CASSIGTFNYGHTF; cdr3_nt: TGTGCCAGTAGTATCGGGACATTTAACTATGGCCACACCTTC
v_call: TRBV2; j_call: TRBJ2-5; clone_size: many; d_call: TRBD2; cdr3_aa: CASSEENSGGIQETQYF; cdr3_nt: TGTGCCAGCAGTGAAGAGAATAGCGGGGGGATTCAAGAGACCCAGTACTTC
v_call: TRBV7-4; j_call: TRBJ2-4; clone_size: .; d_call: .; cdr3_aa: CARGCGIAKNIQYF; cdr3_nt: TGTGCCAGGGGTTGTGGGATAGCCAAAAACATTCAATACTTC
v_call: TRBV27; j_call: TRBJ2-2; clone_size: .; d_call: .; cdr3_aa: CASSRRSGELLF; cdr3_nt: TGTGCCAGCAGCCGGAGGTCCGGGGAGCTGCTTTTT
v_call: TRBV6-1; j_call: TRBJ2-3; clone_size: few; d_call: TRBD2; cdr3_aa: CASRPAGGRDWDTQYF; cdr3_nt: TGTGCCAGCAGACCAGCGGGAGGGCGAGATTGGGATACGCAGTATTTT
v_call: TRBV7-2; j_call: TRBJ1-6; clone_size: many; d_call: .; cdr3_aa: CASSLRGRSYNSPLHF; cdr3_nt: TGTGCCAGCAGCCTAAGGGGCCGCTCCTATAATTCACCCCTCCACTTT
v_call: TRBV5-8; j_call: TRBJ1-1; clone_size: many; d_call: .; cdr3_aa: CASSDGQLNTEAFF; cdr3_nt: TGTGCCAGCAGCGATGGACAACTGAACACTGAAGCTTTCTTT
v_call: TRBV28; j_call: TRBJ1-5; clone_size: many; d_call: TRBD1; cdr3_aa: CASSFRQGASNQPQHF; cdr3_nt: TGTGCCAGCAGTTTCCGACAGGGGGCTAGCAATCAGCCCCAGCATTTT
v_call: TRBV4-1; j_call: TRBJ2-7; clone_size: many; d_call: .; cdr3_aa: CASSQAANYEQYF; cdr3_nt: TGCGCCAGCAGCCAAGCGGCTAACTACGAGCAGTACTTC
v_call: TRBV28; j_call: TRBJ2-7; clone_size: many; d_call: TRBD1; cdr3_aa: CASSSGQGFKEQYF; cdr3_nt: TGTGCCAGCAGTTCGGGACAGGGTTTTAAAGAGCAGTACTTC
v_call: TRBV13; j_call: TRBJ2-1; clone_size: many; d_call: TRBD2; cdr3_aa: CASSFRSGANNEQFF; cdr3_nt: TGTGCCAGCAGCTTCCGTAGCGGGGCCAACAATGAGCAGTTCTTC
v_call: TRBV27; j_call: TRBJ2-1; clone_size: many; d_call: TRBD1; cdr3_aa: CASRTDRASYNEQFF; cdr3_nt: TGTGCCAGCAGAACCGACAGGGCCTCCTACAATGAGCAGTTCTTC
v_call: TRBV28; j_call: TRBJ2-3; clone_size: .; d_call: .; cdr3_aa: CASSLGTRSTDAQYF; cdr3_nt: TGTGCCAGCAGTTTAGGGACACGGAGCACAGATGCGCAGTATTTT
v_call: TRBV5-1; j_call: TRBJ2-1; clone_size: .; d_call: .; cdr3_aa: CASSPDTLSSHNEQFF; cdr3_nt: TGCGCCAGCAGCCCCGACACGCTAAGCTCCCACAATGAGCAGTTCTTC
v_call: TRBV6-1; j_call: TRBJ2-1; clone_size: many; d_call: .; cdr3_aa: CASMLRAISYNEQFF; cdr3_nt: TGTGCCAGCATGCTCCGGGCCATATCCTACAATGAGCAGTTCTTC
v_call: TRBV29-1; j_call: TRBJ2-3; clone_size: .; d_call: TRBD2; cdr3_aa: CSVEWGLAGGLVPDTQYF; cdr3_nt: TGCAGCGTTGAATGGGGACTAGCGGGAGGGCTGGTTCCAGATACGCAGTATTTT
v_call: TRBV5-1; j_call: TRBJ2-3; clone_size: .; d_call: .; cdr3_aa: CASSFMGHSTDTQYF; cdr3_nt: TGCGCCAGCAGCTTTATGGGACATAGCACAGATACGCAGTATTTT
v_call: TRBV12-3/TRBV12-4; j_call: TRBJ2-2; clone_size: .; d_call: TRBD1; cdr3_aa: CASSPGTGRTGELFF; cdr3_nt: TGTGCCAGCAGTCCCGGGACAGGGCGAACCGGGGAGCTGTTTTTT
v_call: TRBV20-1; j_call: TRBJ2-1; clone_size: many; d_call: TRBD2; cdr3_aa: CSARGLAVNEQFF; cdr3_nt: TGCAGTGCTAGAGGACTAGCGGTCAATGAGCAGTTCTTC
v_call: TRBV20-1; j_call: TRBJ1-5; clone_size: .; d_call: .; cdr3_aa: CSAMGHYNQPQHF; cdr3_nt: TGCAGTGCTATGGGACATTACAATCAGCCCCAGCATTTT
v_call: TRBV19; j_call: TRBJ2-4; clone_size: .; d_call: .; cdr3_aa: CARTKNRNIQYF; cdr3_nt: TGTGCCAGGACGAAGAATAGAAACATTCAGTACTTC
v_call: TRBV5-5; j_call: TRBJ2-1; clone_size: .; d_call: TRBD2; cdr3_aa: CASSRTGTSGANEQFF; cdr3_nt: TGTGCCAGCAGCAGAACCGGGACTAGCGGGGCTAATGAGCAGTTCTTC
v_call: TRBV28; j_call: TRBJ1-4; clone_size: many; d_call: .; cdr3_aa: CASTISGKLFF; cdr3_nt: TGTGCCAGCACCATCTCCGGAAAACTGTTTTTT
v_call: TRBV20-1; j_call: TRBJ2-7; clone_size: few; d_call: .; cdr3_aa: CSARESPGTISYEQYF; cdr3_nt: TGCAGTGCTAGAGAGTCCCCCGGGACCATCTCCTACGAGCAGTACTTC
v_call: TRBV5-5; j_call: TRBJ2-2; clone_size: .; d_call: .; cdr3_aa: CASSLGRINTGELFF; cdr3_nt: TGTGCCAGCAGCTTGGGAAGGATTAACACCGGGGAGCTGTTTTTT